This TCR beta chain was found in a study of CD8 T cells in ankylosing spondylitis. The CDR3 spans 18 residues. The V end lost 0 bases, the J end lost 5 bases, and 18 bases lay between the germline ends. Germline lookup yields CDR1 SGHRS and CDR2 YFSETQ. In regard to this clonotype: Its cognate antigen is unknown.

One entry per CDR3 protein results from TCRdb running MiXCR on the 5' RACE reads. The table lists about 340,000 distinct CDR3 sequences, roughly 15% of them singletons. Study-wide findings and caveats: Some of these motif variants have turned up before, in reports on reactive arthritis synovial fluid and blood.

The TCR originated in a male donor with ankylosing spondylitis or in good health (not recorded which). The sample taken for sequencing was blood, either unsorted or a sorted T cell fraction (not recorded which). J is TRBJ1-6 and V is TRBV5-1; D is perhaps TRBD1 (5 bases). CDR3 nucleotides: TGCGCCAGCAGCTTGGTCGGGGGGAATCTTTTTGATAATTCACCCCTCCACTTT. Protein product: CASSLVGGNLFDNSPLHF.